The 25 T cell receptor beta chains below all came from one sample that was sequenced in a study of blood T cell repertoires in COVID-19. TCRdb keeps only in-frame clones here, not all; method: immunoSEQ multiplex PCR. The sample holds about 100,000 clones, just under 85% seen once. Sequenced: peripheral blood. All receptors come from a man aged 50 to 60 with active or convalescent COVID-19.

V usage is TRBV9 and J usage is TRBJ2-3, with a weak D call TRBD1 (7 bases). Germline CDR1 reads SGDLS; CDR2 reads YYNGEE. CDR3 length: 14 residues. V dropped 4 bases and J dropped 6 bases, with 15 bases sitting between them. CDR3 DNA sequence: TGTGCCAGCAGCTGGGACAGCGGGCTTGATACGCAGTATTTT. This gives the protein CASSWDSGLDTQYF.

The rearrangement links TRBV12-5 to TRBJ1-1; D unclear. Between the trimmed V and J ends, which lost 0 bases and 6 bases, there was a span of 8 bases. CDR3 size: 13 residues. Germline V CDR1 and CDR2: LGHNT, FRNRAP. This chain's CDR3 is CASGLVEEPEAFF. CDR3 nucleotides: TGTGCTAGTGGTTTGGTAGAGGAACCTGAAGCTTTCTTT.

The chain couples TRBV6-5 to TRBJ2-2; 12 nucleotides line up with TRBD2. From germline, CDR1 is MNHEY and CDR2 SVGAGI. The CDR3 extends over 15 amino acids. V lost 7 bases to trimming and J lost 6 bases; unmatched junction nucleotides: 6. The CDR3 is CASIGLAGGPGELFF. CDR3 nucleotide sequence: TGTGCCAGCATTGGTCTAGCGGGAGGGCCCGGGGAGCTGTTTTTT.

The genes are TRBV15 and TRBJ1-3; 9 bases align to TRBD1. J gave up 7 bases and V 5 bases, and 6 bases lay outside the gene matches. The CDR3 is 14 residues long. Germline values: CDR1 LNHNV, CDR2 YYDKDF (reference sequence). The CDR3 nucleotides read TGTGCCACCAGCCCGGGACAGGGTGGGAACACCATATATTTT. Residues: CATSPGQGGNTIYF.

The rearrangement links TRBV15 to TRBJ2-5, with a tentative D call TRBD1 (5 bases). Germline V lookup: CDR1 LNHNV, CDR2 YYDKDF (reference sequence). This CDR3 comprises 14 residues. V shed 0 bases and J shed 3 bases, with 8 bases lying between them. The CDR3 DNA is TGTGCCACCAGCAGAGACAGGGCCAAAGAGACCCAGTACTTC. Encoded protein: CATSRDRAKETQYF.

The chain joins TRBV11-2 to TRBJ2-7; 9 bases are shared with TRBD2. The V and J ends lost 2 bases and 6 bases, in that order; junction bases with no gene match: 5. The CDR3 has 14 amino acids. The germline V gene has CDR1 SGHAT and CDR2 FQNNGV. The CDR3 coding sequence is TGTGCCAGCAGCTTATTAGCGGGAGAGAGCGAGCAGTACTTC. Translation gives CASSLLAGESEQYF.

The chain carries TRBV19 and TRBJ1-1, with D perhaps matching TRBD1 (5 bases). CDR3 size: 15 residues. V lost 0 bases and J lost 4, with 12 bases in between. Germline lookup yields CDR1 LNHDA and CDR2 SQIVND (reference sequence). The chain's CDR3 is CASSIDQGGVTEAFF. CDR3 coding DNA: TGTGCCAGTAGTATAGATCAGGGTGGGGTCACTGAAGCTTTCTTT.

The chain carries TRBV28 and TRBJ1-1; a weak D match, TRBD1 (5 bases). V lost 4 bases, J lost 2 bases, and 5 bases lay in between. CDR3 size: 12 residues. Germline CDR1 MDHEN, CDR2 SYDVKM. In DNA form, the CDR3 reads TGTGCCAGCAGTTGGGGCAACACTGAAGCTTTCTTT. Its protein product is CASSWGNTEAFF. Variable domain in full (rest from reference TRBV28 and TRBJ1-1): DVKVTQSSRYLVKRTGEKVFLECVQDMDHENMFWYRQDPGLGLRLIYFSYDVKMKEKGDIPEGYSVSREKKERFSLILESASTNQTSMYLCASSWGNTEAFFGQGTRLTVV.

The CDR3 DNA reads as TGCGCCAGCAGCCAAGATTCGGCGGGGGCCTCCTACGAGCAGTACTTC. Translating gives CASSQDSAGASYEQYF. The genes are TRBV4-1 and TRBJ2-7, with a possible D match to TRBD2 (7 bases). The CDR3 contains 16 residues. Germline V gene lookup returns CDR1 MGHRA and CDR2 YSYEKL. Trimming took 0 bases from V and 0 from J, leaving 12 bases between them.

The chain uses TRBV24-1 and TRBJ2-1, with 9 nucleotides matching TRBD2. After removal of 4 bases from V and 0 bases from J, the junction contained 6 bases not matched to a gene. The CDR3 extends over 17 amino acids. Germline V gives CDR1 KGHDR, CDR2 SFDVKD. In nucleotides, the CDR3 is TGTGCCACCAGTGACCGAAGCGGGAGGCACTCCTACAATGAGCAGTTCTTC. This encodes CATSDRSGRHSYNEQFF.

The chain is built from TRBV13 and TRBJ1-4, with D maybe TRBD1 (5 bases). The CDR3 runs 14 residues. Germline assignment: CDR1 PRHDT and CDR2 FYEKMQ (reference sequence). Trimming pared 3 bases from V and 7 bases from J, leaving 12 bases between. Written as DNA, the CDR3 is TGTGCCAGCAGCTTGGCCAGGGCCCGTGAAAAACTGTTTTTT. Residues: CASSLARAREKLFF.

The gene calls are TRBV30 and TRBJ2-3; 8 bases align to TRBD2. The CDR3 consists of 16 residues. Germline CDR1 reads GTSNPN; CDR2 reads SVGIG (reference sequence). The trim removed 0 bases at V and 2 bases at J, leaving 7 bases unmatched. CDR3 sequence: CAWSVRAGGFTDTQYF. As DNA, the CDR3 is TGTGCCTGGAGTGTACGTGCGGGAGGTTTCACAGATACGCAGTATTTT.

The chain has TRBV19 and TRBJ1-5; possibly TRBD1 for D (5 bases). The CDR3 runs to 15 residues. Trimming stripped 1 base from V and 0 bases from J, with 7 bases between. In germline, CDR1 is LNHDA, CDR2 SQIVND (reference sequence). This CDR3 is CASSIGRASNQPQHF. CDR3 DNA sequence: TGTGCCAGTAGTATAGGCAGGGCTAGCAATCAGCCCCAGCATTTT.

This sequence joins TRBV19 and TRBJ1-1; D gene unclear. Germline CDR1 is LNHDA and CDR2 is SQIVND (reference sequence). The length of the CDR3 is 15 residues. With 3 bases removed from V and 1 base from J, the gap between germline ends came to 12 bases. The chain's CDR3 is CASSIAAMRNTEAFF. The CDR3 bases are TGTGCCAGTAGTATCGCGGCAATGAGGAACACTGAAGCTTTCTTT.

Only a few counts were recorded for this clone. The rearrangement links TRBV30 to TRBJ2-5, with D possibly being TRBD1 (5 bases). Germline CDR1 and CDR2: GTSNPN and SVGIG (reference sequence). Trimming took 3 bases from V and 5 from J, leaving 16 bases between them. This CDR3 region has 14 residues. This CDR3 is CAWRGAGSVETQYF. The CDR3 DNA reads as TGTGCCTGGAGAGGGGCAGGGTCGGTGGAGACCCAGTACTTC.

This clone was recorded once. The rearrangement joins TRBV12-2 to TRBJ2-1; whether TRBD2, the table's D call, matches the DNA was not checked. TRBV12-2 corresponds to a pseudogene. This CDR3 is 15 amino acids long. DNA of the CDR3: TGTGCAAGTCGTTCCCCTAGCGGCTCCTACAATGAGCAGTTCTTC. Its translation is CASRSPSGSYNEQFF.

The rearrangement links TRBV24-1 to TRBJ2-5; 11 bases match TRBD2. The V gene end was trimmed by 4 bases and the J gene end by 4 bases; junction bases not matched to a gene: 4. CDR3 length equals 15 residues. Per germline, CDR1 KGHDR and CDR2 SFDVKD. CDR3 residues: CATSDHGTSGETQYF. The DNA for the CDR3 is TGTGCCACCAGTGACCACGGGACTAGCGGAGAGACCCAGTACTTC.

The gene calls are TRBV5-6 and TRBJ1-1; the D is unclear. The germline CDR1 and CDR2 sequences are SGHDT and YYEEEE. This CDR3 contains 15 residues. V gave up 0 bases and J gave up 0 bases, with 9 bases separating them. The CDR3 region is CASSLASRVNTEAFF. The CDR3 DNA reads TGTGCCAGCAGCTTGGCCTCGAGGGTGAACACTGAAGCTTTCTTT.

The CDR3 region is CASSVTGELFF. The CDR3, as DNA: TGCGCCAGCAGCGTAACCGGGGAGCTGTTTTTT. The rearrangement uses TRBV5-1 and TRBJ2-2; the D is unclear. Germline lookup yields CDR1 SGHRS and CDR2 YFSETQ. There are 11 residues in the CDR3. V lost 4 bases and J 5 bases, leaving 3 bases between the germline ends.

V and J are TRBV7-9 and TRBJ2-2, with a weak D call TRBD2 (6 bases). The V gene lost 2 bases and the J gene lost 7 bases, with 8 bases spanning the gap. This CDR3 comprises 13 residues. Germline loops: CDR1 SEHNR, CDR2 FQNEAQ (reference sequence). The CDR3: CASSLLGGGELFF. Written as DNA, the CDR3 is TGTGCCAGCAGCTTACTCGGGGGCGGGGAGCTGTTTTTT.

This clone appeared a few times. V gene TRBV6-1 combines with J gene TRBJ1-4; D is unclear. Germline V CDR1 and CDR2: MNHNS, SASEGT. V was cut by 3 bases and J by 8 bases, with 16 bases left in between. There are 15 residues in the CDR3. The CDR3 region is CASSEAGSGREKLFF. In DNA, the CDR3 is TGTGCCAGCAGTGAGGCGGGGAGTGGTAGGGAAAAACTGTTTTTT.

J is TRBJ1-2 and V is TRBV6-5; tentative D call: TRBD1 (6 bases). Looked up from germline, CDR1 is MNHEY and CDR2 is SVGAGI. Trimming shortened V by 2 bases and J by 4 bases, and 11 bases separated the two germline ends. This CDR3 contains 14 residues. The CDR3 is CASSYARGAYGYTF. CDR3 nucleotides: TGTGCCAGCAGTTACGCCAGGGGAGCCTATGGCTACACCTTC.

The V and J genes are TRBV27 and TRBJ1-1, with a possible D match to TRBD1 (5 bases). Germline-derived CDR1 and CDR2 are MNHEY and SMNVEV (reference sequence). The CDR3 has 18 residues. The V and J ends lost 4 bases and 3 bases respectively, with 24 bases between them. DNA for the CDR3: TGTGCCAGCAGTTCTCAGACCCTGGGGGGGGAGTGGGACACTGAAGCTTTCTTT. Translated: CASSSQTLGGEWDTEAFF.

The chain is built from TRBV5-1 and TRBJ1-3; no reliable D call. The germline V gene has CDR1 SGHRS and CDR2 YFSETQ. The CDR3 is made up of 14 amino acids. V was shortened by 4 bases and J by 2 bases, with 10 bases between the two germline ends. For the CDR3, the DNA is TGCGCCAGCAGCACAGATTTGGCTGGAAACACCATATATTTT. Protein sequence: CASSTDLAGNTIYF.

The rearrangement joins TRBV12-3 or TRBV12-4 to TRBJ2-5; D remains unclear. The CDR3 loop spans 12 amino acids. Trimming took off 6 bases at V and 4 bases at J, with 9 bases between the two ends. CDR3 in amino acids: CASSLTGETQYF. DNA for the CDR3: TGTGCCAGCAGCTTAACCGGAGAGACCCAGTACTTC.